The next 16 T cell receptor beta chains were all read from a single sample in a study of blood T cells in healthy people across ages. PCR was performed a second time for about 6 to 12 cycles using a sample-barcoded 5' primer and a J-beta primer mix. Each CDR3 protein gets one entry after TCRdb re-called the 5' RACE reads with MiXCR. The sample includes fewer than 800,000 distinct CDR3 sequences, under 25% of them seen just once. The sample was blood. These TCRs come from a man between 65 and 80 years old in good health.

This clonotype was seen at least ten times. V gene TRBV7-6 combines with J gene TRBJ2-4; tentatively, D is TRBD1 (5 bases). Germline V gene lookup returns CDR1 SGHVS and CDR2 FNYEAQ. There are 15 residues in the CDR3. With 1 base removed from V and 2 bases from J, the gap between germline ends came to 9 bases. Here the CDR3 DNA reads TGTGCCAGCAGCTTAGACCAGGGAACCAAAAACATTCAGTACTTC. Amino acid sequence: CASSLDQGTKNIQYF.

This clonotype was recorded a few times. The J gene is TRBJ2-1, the V gene TRBV7-2; D is perhaps TRBD1 or TRBD2 (6 bases each). The DNA end is a closer match to TRBJ2-5, so the J assignment may be wrong. Per germline, CDR1 SGHTA and CDR2 FQGNSA. The CDR3 extends over 15 amino acids. The DNA of the CDR3 is TGTGCCAGCAGCTTAGCGGCTGCTACTAGGGGGGCCCAGTACTTC. Protein: CASSLAAATRGAQYF.

This clonotype was observed a few times. The J gene is TRBJ2-3, the V gene TRBV7-2; 8 nucleotides line up with TRBD2. The V gene's germline CDR1 is SGHTA and CDR2 FQGNSA. The CDR3 covers 16 residues. Trimming cost V 2 bases and J 3 bases; bases outside gene matches: 7. The CDR3 loop is CASSLLGTSRTDTQYF. DNA of the CDR3: TGTGCCAGCAGCTTATTAGGGACTAGTCGGACAGATACGCAGTATTTT.

In its sample, this clonotype was seen a few times. The chain is built from TRBV6-2 or TRBV6-3 and TRBJ2-5; TRBD1 is a possible D gene (6 bases). The J call may be wrong; the DNA end is better matched by TRBJ2-1. CDR1 is MNHEY and CDR2 is SVGEGT in the germline V gene. The CDR3 is 13 residues long. CDR3 loop: CASSPTNRVGQFF. In DNA form, the CDR3 reads TGTGCCAGCAGTCCCACAAACAGGGTTGGGCAGTTCTTC.

The V call is TRBV18, the J call TRBJ2-1; D tentatively fits TRBD1 or TRBD2 (5 bases each). This CDR3 is 15 amino acids long. Germline assignment: CDR1 KGHSH and CDR2 LQKENI. Trimming took 2 bases from V and 8 from J, leaving 16 bases between them. DNA of the CDR3: TGTGCCAGCTCACCATCCGGGACCCAGAGTGATGAGCAGTTCTTC. Translated: CASSPSGTQSDEQFF. The variable domain in full, with the rest retrieved from reference TRBV18 and TRBJ2-1, is NAGVMQNPRHLVRRRGQEARLRCSPMKGHSHVYWYRQLPEEGLKFMVYLQKENIIDESGMPKERFSAEFPKEGPSILRIQQVVRGDSAAYFCASSPSGTQSDEQFFGPGTRLTVL.

This clonotype was recorded a few times. The J gene is TRBJ2-5, the V gene TRBV21-1; the D call of TRBD1 is as the table states it, not checked on the DNA. Judging by the DNA end, TRBJ2-7 fits better; the J call may be wrong. TRBV21-1 is noted as a pseudogene. The CDR3 totals 17 residues. The DNA of the CDR3 is TGTGCCAGCAGCAAAGTATACCCCGGGAGATCCAACCGCGAGCAGTACTTC. This codes for CASSKVYPGRSNREQYF.

This rearrangement joins TRBV14 to TRBJ2-3; 7 bases are a match to TRBD2. With 0 bases clipped from V and 2 bases from J, the junction kept 5 bases outside the gene matches. The germline gives CDR1 SGHDN, CDR2 FVKESK. The CDR3 is 16 residues long. DNA of the CDR3: TGTGCCAGCAGCCAAGAAGCTAGCGGTTTCACAGATACGCAGTATTTT. Its protein product is CASSQEASGFTDTQYF.

The J gene is TRBJ2-2, the V gene TRBV5-1, with D maybe TRBD1 (5 bases). Germline V CDR1 and CDR2: SGHRS, YFSETQ. This CDR3 comprises 15 residues. Trimming cost V 4 bases and J 0 bases, with 10 bases left between them. The CDR3 nucleotides are TGCGCCAGCAGCGCCGGACAAGCGAACACCGGGGAGCTGTTTTTT. This encodes CASSAGQANTGELFF. Complete variable domain (other parts from reference TRBV5-1 and TRBJ2-2): KAGVTQTPRYLIKTRGQQVTLSCSPISGHRSVSWYQQTPGQGLQFLFEYFSETQRNKGNFPGRFSGRQFSNSRSEMNVSTLELGDSALYLCASSAGQANTGELFFGEGSRLTVL.

The chain links TRBV20-1 to TRBJ2-1; 11 nucleotides match TRBD1. This CDR3 spans 14 amino acids. V was pared by 2 bases and J by 7 bases, with 4 bases of the junction left unmatched. CDR1 and CDR2 from the germline V gene are DFQATT and SNEGSKA (reference sequence). The CDR3 sequence is CSARKGTGGNEQFF. CDR3 nucleotides: TGCAGTGCTAGAAAGGGGACAGGGGGAAATGAGCAGTTCTTC.

The table lists this clonotype with a few counts. V is TRBV11-2 and J is TRBJ2-7, with 7 bases lining up with TRBD1. Looked up from germline, CDR1 is SGHAT and CDR2 is FQNNGV. The CDR3 covers 13 residues. V was pared by 6 bases and J by 4 bases, with 6 bases of the junction left unmatched. Written as DNA, the CDR3 is TGTGCCAGCAGGGGACAGTCAACTTACGAGCAGTACTTC. This encodes CASRGQSTYEQYF.

This chain links TRBV20-1 with TRBJ2-1, with D tentatively TRBD2 (5 bases). The CDR3 length is 11 residues. Germline V gives CDR1 DFQATT, CDR2 SNEGSKA (reference sequence). The germline V and J ends were trimmed by 6 bases and 12 bases, with 15 bases remaining between them. DNA of the CDR3: TGCAGTGCCGTTACTAGAGATCGGCAGTTCTTC. It encodes CSAVTRDRQFF.

Comments on this clonotype: This may stem from a read error, because a much larger clone lies one nucleotide away. The chain carries TRBV7-2 and TRBJ2-4, with D perhaps matching TRBD2 (6 bases). The CDR3 length is 16 residues. Germline V gives CDR1 SGHTA, CDR2 FQGNSA. This CDR3 reads CASSLSSGLAKNIRYF. CDR3 coding DNA: TGTGCCAGCAGCTTAAGTAGCGGCTTAGCCAAAAACATTCGGTACTTC.

This clonotype showed up just a few times. This sequence joins TRBV29-1 and TRBJ2-7; D is ambiguous. This CDR3 spans 12 amino acids. Trimming stripped 4 bases from V and 2 bases from J, with 9 bases between. Germline assignment: CDR1 SQVTM and CDR2 ANQGSEA. The CDR3 sequence is CSVVGSPYEQYF. As DNA, the CDR3 is TGCAGCGTTGTTGGCAGCCCCTACGAGCAGTACTTC.

This rearrangement joins TRBV29-1 to TRBJ2-3; TRBD2 is a possible D gene (7 bases). There are 13 residues in the CDR3. Per germline, CDR1 SQVTM and CDR2 ANQGSEA. V was shortened by 6 bases and J by 3 bases, with 13 bases between the two germline ends. CDR3: CSVAGGQTDTQYF. CDR3 DNA sequence: TGCAGCGTCGCCGGGGGGCAGACAGATACGCAGTATTTT.

The J gene is TRBJ2-5, the V gene TRBV7-6; tentatively, D is TRBD2 (5 bases). The end of the DNA is better explained by TRBJ2-7, so the J call may be wrong. The CDR3 runs 15 residues. CDR1 and CDR2 (germline): SGHVS, FNYEAQ. The CDR3: CASSLSLDSKYEQYF. The DNA of the CDR3 is TGTGCCAGCAGCTTAAGTCTGGACTCCAAATACGAGCAGTACTTC.

V usage is TRBV4-1 and J usage is TRBJ2-5; D unresolved. Gene TRBJ2-7 matches the end of the DNA better, so the J call may be wrong. The CDR3 extends over 16 amino acids. CDR1 and CDR2 (germline): MGHRA, YSYEKL. The CDR3 spells CASSQDRTASYYEQYF. The CDR3 DNA reads TGCGCCAGCAGCCAAGATCGAACAGCATCTTACTACGAGCAGTACTTC.